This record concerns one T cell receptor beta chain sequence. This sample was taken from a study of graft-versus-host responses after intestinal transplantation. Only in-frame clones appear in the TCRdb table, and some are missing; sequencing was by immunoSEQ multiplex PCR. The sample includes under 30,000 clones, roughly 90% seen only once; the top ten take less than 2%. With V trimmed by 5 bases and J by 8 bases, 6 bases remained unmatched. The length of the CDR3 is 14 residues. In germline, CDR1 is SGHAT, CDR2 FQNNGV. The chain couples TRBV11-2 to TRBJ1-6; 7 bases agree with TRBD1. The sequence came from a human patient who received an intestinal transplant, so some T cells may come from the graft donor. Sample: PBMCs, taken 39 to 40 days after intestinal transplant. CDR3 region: CASSPLGQDSPLHF. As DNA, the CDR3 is TGTGCCAGCAGCCCCCTTGGACAGGATTCACCCCTCCACTTT.